A selection of T cell receptor beta chains follows, all from one sample in a study of blood T cell repertoires in COVID-19. This table comes from immunoSEQ multiplex PCR, and its TCRdb copy is limited to in-frame clones, with some not included. The table shows 250,000 to 300,000 clones, with 80% to 85% occurring only once. Material for sequencing was peripheral blood. The source is a woman aged 55-69 years with active or convalescent COVID-19. Both conserved end residues are part of each CDR3. Each record gives: V gene, D gene, J gene, clone size, CDR3 protein, CDR3 DNA. A D gene is named only where the DNA matches it firmly. For some rows the clone size is stated as once, few or many, or as a class when expanded; others skip it.

TRBV18,TRBD1,TRBJ1-5,NA,CASQDRGGMGNQPQHF,TGTGCCAGTCAAGACAGGGGAGGGATGGGCAATCAGCCCCAGCATTTT
TRBV9,NA,TRBJ1-2,NA,CASSVGGGYGYTF,TGTGCCAGCAGCGTAGGCGGCGGTTATGGCTACACCTTC
TRBV4-1,NA,TRBJ2-7,NA,CASSQDQVGGSYGEQYF,TGCGCCAGCAGCCAAGATCAGGTGGGGGGTTCGTACGGGGAGCAGTACTTC
TRBV18,TRBD1,TRBJ1-5,NA,CASSPGTGNQPQHF,TGTGCCAGCTCACCGGGGACAGGCAATCAGCCCCAGCATTTT
TRBV10-1,TRBD1,TRBJ1-1,NA,CASSGDRGGTEAFF,TGCGCCAGCAGTGGGGACAGGGGAGGCACTGAAGCTTTCTTT
TRBV6-1,TRBD1,TRBJ1-5,NA,CASSETPLSDRAFSNQPQHF,TGTGCCAGCAGTGAAACCCCCCTAAGCGACAGGGCTTTTAGCAATCAGCCCCAGCATTTT
TRBV11-3,TRBD2,TRBJ2-5,NA,CASSLGGGQETQYF,TGTGCCAGCAGCTTAGGGGGAGGGCAAGAGACCCAGTACTTC
TRBV5-4,TRBD1,TRBJ1-4,once,CASSLAGGGHEKLFF,TGTGCCAGCAGCTTGGCAGGGGGCGGGCATGAAAAACTGTTTTTT
TRBV11-2,TRBD2,TRBJ2-3,NA,CASSSIAGGNTQYF,TGTGCCAGCAGCTCGATAGCGGGAGGAAATACGCAGTATTTT
TRBV3-1/TRBV3-2,NA,TRBJ1-6,NA,CASSQDQGVYNSPLHF,TGTGCCAGCAGCCAAGATCAAGGGGTCTATAATTCACCCCTCCACTTT
TRBV11-2,TRBD1,TRBJ1-3,NA,CASSLVLDRVGNTIYF,TGTGCCAGCAGCTTAGTCCTGGACAGGGTTGGAAACACCATATATTTT
TRBV14,TRBD1,TRBJ2-4,NA,CASSRDRNIQYF,TGTGCCAGCAGCAGGGACAGAAACATTCAGTACTTC
TRBV10-3,NA,TRBJ1-1,NA,CAISESTSQGYTEAFF,TGTGCCATCAGTGAATCTACTTCCCAGGGGTACACTGAAGCTTTCTTT
TRBV29-1,TRBD1,TRBJ1-1,NA,CSVENRGRNTEAFF,TGCAGCGTTGAAAACAGGGGGAGAAACACTGAAGCTTTCTTT
TRBV18,NA,TRBJ2-7,NA,CASSPPGQSEQYF,TGTGCCAGCTCACCGCCGGGACAAAGCGAGCAGTACTTC
TRBV19,NA,TRBJ1-5,few,CATRGGQPQHF,TGTGCCACGCGGGGGGGTCAGCCCCAGCATTTT
TRBV28,NA,TRBJ1-2,few,CASRIGNYGYTF,TGTGCCAGCAGGATCGGGAACTATGGCTACACCTTC
TRBV7-8,NA,TRBJ1-2,NA,CASSLAQGNGYTF,TGTGCCAGCAGCTTAGCTCAGGGGAACGGCTACACCTTC